This TCR beta chain was identified during a study of tumor and adjacent non-tumor tissue in lung cancer (dated by TCRdb to the late 2010s). About the investigation overall: Patients with adenocarcinoma (around 13), squamous cell carcinoma (2) and small cell lung cancer (1) were included in the cohort. Among the roughly 15 patients, ages ranged from about 30 to 85 years, some ten were men and 5 were women, and disease was TNM stage I to III. Sequencing produced fewer than 150,000,000 productive TCRbeta reads in total, an average of approximately 4.5 million reads per sample. The study compared bulk TCRbeta repertoires between lung tumor tissue and matched distant non-tumor lung tissue from over twelve lung cancer patients. TCRbeta CDR3 sequencing was performed on approximately 30 paired specimens, with one tumor sample and one normal lung sample collected per patient.

From cysteine to phenylalanine, the CDR3 is 20 amino acids long. Kept here is only the CDR3 DNA, which spans 60 bases and is read in frame from base 1. CDR1 and CDR2, per the germline V gene, are SGHAT and FQNNGV. V has 1 base trimmed and J has 6 bases trimmed; junction bases matching no gene number 18. Libraries were made using multiplex PCR. TCRdb shows the sequencer as Illumina HiSeq 2500. Following protocols modified from ARM-PCR, the researchers constructed TCRbeta libraries through three rounds of nested PCR with primers (Table S4). Before sequencing, PCR products of 200-500 bp were cut from the gel and purified using the QIAquick gel extraction kit. In the authors' own workflow: Reads were cleaned using Trimmomatic, were merged into complete CDR3 sequences using FLASH, and were assigned to V(D)J germline segments using MiTCR. VDJtools was used to compute clonal diversity as the inverse Simpson's index. In-frame sequences lacking a premature stop codon were counted as productive reads. TCRdb trimmed the raw reads at Q25, called clones with MiXCR and kept productive beta chains. Rows with a matching CDR3 protein are joined into one entry that keeps the most common DNA and genes. The V and J calls were not made by the authors but by TCRdb's processing. For this sample there are 40,000 to 60,000 distinct CDR3 sequences; around 59% appear just once. Approximately 30% of the sample comes from the top ten.

To note about this clonotype: The antigen this receptor binds is unknown. The input lacks base qualities; no much larger clone sits a single base away.

Overall study outcomes, separate from this receptor: The top 100 clones accounted for a significantly larger cumulative portion of the repertoire in normal lung than in tumor tissue. Because peripheral blood was not sequenced, blood TCRbeta repertoires in the lung cancer patients of the study were not examined. Tumor tissue showed significantly greater TCR diversity (inverse Simpson) than normal lung tissue (431.37 vs 166.20, P = 0.0075, Mann-Whitney U test). Only about 15 patients were in the cohort, and the authors stated that larger samples and more detailed clinical data are needed. Neither the sequencing platform nor unique molecular identifiers are mentioned in the methods. Younger patients had significantly higher TCR diversity, and higher tumor TCR diversity was associated with shorter overall and disease-free survival.

Bulk unsorted tissue served as the source for RNA extraction, and RNA quality was assessed using a NanoDrop ND-1000 and an Agilent 2100. For the normal lung samples, distant non-tumor tissue was collected more than 3 cm away from the tumor edge. Donors were newly diagnosed lung cancer patients admitted for thoracic surgery in China between August and November 2014, without prior chemotherapy. Anyone who had undergone radiotherapy or chemotherapy before, or who had another cancer at the same time, was left out of the study. Surgical tissue pieces of 1-2 cm3 were preserved in RNAlater solution and stored at -80 °C until use.

Sequenced material: distant non-tumor lung tissue. Here the chain combines TRBV11-2 and TRBJ2-1; the junction holds 10 bases that match TRBD1. This receptor was taken from a woman between 65 and 79 years old with non-small cell lung cancer. This receptor has the CDR3 CASSLGLRDRGREGCNEQFF. The nucleotide sequence reads as follows: TGTGCCAGCAGCTTAGGCCTCCGGGACAGGGGACGGGAAGGGTGCAATGAGCAGTTCTTC.